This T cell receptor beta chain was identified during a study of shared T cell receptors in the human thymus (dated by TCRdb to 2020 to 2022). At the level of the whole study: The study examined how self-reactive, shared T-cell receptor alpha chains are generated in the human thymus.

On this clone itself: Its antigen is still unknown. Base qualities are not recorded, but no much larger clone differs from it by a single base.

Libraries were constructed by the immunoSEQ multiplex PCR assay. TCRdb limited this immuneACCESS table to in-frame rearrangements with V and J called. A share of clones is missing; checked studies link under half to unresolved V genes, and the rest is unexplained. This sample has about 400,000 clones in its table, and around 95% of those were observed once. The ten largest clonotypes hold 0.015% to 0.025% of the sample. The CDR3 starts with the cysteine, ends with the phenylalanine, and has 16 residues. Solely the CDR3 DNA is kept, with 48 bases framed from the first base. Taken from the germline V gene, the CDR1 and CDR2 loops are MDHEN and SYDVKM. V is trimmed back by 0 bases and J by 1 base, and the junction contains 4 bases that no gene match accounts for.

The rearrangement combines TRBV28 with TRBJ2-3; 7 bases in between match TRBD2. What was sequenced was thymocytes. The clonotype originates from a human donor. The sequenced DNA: TGTGCCAGCAGTTTATGTGCTAGCGGCCGCACAGATACGCAGTATTTT. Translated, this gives CASSLCASGRTDTQYF.